Below are 21 T cell receptor beta chains sequenced from a single sample in a study of CD8+CD57+ T cells in acquired aplastic anemia. For sequencing, patients were chosen who had shown expansion of CD8+CD57+ cells by flow cytometry. Both TCR beta VDJ combination and CDR3 sequence profiling were carried out. Genomic DNA was the template for this profiling. TCRdb independently ran MiXCR on the reads; one entry per CDR3 protein. The table has some 150,000 distinct CDR3 sequences, 52% seen once; the top ten hold over 9.5%. Sequencing was carried out using sorted CD4+, CD8+, or CD8+CD57+ T cells (not recorded which) from PBMCs. The receptors were gathered from a human donor with aplastic anemia.

V usage is TRBV2 and J usage is TRBJ1-6; D might be TRBD1 (6 bases). Looked up from germline, CDR1 is SNHLY and CDR2 is FYNNEI. The CDR3 has 14 amino acids. V lost 6 bases, J lost 3 bases, and 9 bases lay in between. The CDR3 sequence: CASRLDSYNSPLHF. For the CDR3, the DNA is TGTGCCAGCAGGCTGGACAGCTATAATTCACCCCTCCACTTT.

This clonotype was seen repeatedly, ten times or more. V usage is TRBV5-6 and J usage is TRBJ1-2; the D gene is possibly TRBD1 (6 bases). The V gene lost 2 bases and the J gene lost 8 bases, with 7 bases spanning the gap. The CDR3 extends over 11 amino acids. Germline V gives CDR1 SGHDT, CDR2 YYEEEE. The CDR3 spells CASSFGGGYTF. The CDR3, as DNA: TGTGCCAGCAGCTTCGGGGGCGGCTACACCTTC.

This clonotype has a handful of counts. The chain uses TRBV7-3 and TRBJ2-7, with D possibly TRBD2 on 6 matching bases. The CDR3 extends over 13 amino acids. Trimming pared 3 bases from V and 3 bases from J, leaving 9 bases between. Germline CDR1 and CDR2: SGHTA and FQGTGA. CDR3 sequence: CASSLKGLYEQYF. The CDR3 DNA is TGTGCCAGCAGCTTGAAGGGACTCTACGAGCAGTACTTC. The whole variable domain, filled in from reference TRBV7-3 and TRBJ2-7, reads GAGVSQTPSNKVTEKGKYVELRCDPISGHTALYWYRQSLGQGPEFLIYFQGTGAADDSGLPNDRFFAVRPEGSVSTLKIQRTERGDSAVYLCASSLKGLYEQYFGPGTRLTVT.

The sample holds many counts of this clonotype. The chain recombines TRBV24-1 with TRBJ1-4; 7 nucleotides match TRBD1. CDR1 and CDR2 (germline): KGHDR, SFDVKD. Trimming at V came to 9 bases and at J to 3 bases, leaving 3 bases not matched to a gene. The CDR3 runs 13 residues. DNA of the CDR3: TGTGCCACCCGACAGGGCCCTAATGAAAAACTGTTTTTT. It yields the protein CATRQGPNEKLFF.

This clonotype was observed at least ten times. The genes are TRBV4-1 and TRBJ2-3, with D possibly matching TRBD1 (6 bases). The length of the CDR3 is 18 residues. Germline V CDR1 and CDR2: MGHRA, YSYEKL. V was pared by 1 base and J by 6 bases, with 23 bases between. The CDR3 loop is CASSQGGRQAVPRDTQYF. In DNA form, the CDR3 reads TGCGCCAGCAGCCAAGGAGGTCGACAGGCAGTCCCTCGGGATACGCAGTATTTT.

V and J are TRBV7-3 and TRBJ2-7; weak D call: TRBD2 (6 bases). The germline V and J ends were trimmed by 0 bases and 5 bases, with 8 bases remaining between them. The CDR3 is 13 residues long. Germline V gene sequence: CDR1 SGHTA, CDR2 FQGTGA. The CDR3 reads CASSLTGGNEQYF. The CDR3 coding sequence is TGTGCCAGCAGCTTAACTGGGGGGAACGAGCAGTACTTC.

Concerning this clonotype itself: A read error is possible here, since a much larger clone lies one base away. This rearrangement joins TRBV6-4 to TRBJ1-6, with 7 bases lining up with TRBD1. Germline values: CDR1 MRHNA, CDR2 SNTAGT. This CDR3 has 13 amino acids. In DNA form, the CDR3 reads TGTACCAGCAGTGACAGGGATAATTCACCCCTCCACTTT. It encodes CTSSDRDNSPLHF.

This clonotype has ten or more counts. The chain carries TRBV2 and TRBJ1-1; no clear D gene. This CDR3 comprises 11 residues. Germline V gene lookup returns CDR1 SNHLY and CDR2 FYNNEI. The germline V and J ends were trimmed by 7 bases and 2 bases, with 5 bases remaining between them. The CDR3 sequence: CASKRNTEAFF. As DNA, the CDR3 is TGTGCCAGCAAGAGAAACACTGAAGCTTTCTTT.

The CDR3 nucleotides are TGTGCCAGCAGTTTGAGTAGCGGGAACCACAATGAGCAGTTCTTC. Translation: CASSLSSGNHNEQFF. This rearrangement joins TRBV12-3 or TRBV12-4 to TRBJ2-1; 8 bases match TRBD2. The CDR3 is 15 residues long. J gave up 5 bases and V 3 bases, and 6 bases lay outside the gene matches.

This clonotype was seen a few times. V and J are TRBV19 and TRBJ1-6; D perhaps matches TRBD1 (6 bases). V was cut by 10 bases and J by 7 bases, with 20 bases left in between. The CDR3 has 15 residues. Germline V gene lookup returns CDR1 LNHDA and CDR2 SQIVND (reference sequence). The CDR3 here is CATQGQNLQNSPLHF. The DNA for the CDR3 is TGTGCCACCCAAGGACAGAATCTTCAAAATTCACCCCTCCACTTT.

J is TRBJ2-7 and V is TRBV10-3; possibly TRBD1 for D (6 bases). CDR1 ENHRY and CDR2 SYGVKD come from the germline V gene. V dropped 5 bases and J dropped 6 bases, with 17 bases sitting between them. This CDR3 spans 14 amino acids. CDR3 nucleotide sequence: TGTGCCATCAGTACAGGGCTTGGTCTAACCGAGCAGTACTTC. Translating gives CAISTGLGLTEQYF.

The chain uses TRBV5-1 and TRBJ1-2, with TRBD1 identical over 9 bases. The J segment lost 10 bases and the V segment lost 5 bases, leaving 6 bases of the junction unmatched. The CDR3 runs to 12 residues. The germline CDR1 and CDR2 sequences are SGHRS and YFSETQ. CDR3 bases: TGCGCCAGCAGAGTGGGACAGGGTGACTACACCTTC. Translating gives CASRVGQGDYTF.

This clonotype was counted once. V gene TRBV10-3 combines with J gene TRBJ2-1; TRBD2 matches at 9 bases. Trimming cost V 0 bases and J 7 bases; bases outside gene matches: 7. Germline loops: CDR1 ENHRY, CDR2 SYGVKD. The CDR3 sequence is 16 residues long. CDR3 loop: CAISESLAGGVNEQFF. CDR3 DNA sequence: TGTGCCATCAGTGAGTCGCTGGCGGGAGGGGTGAATGAGCAGTTCTTC.

The chain is built from TRBV7-2 and TRBJ1-1; D remains ambiguous. Trimming removed 2 bases at V and 2 bases at J, with 6 bases between. Germline values: CDR1 SGHTA, CDR2 FQGNSA. The CDR3 has 13 residues. CDR3 coding DNA: TGTGCCAGCAGCTTAACCAGCAACACTGAAGCTTTCTTT. Residues: CASSLTSNTEAFF. Supplemented by reference TRBV7-2 and TRBJ1-1, the full variable domain reads GAGVSQSPSNKVTEKGKDVELRCDPISGHTALYWYRQSLGQGLEFLIYFQGNSAPDKSGLPSDRFSAERTGGSVSTLTIQRTQQEDSAVYLCASSLTSNTEAFFGQGTRLTVV.

This clonotype was counted ten times or more. CDR3 loop: CASSYSQGTEQFF. CDR3 in DNA: TGTGCCAGCAGTTATTCCCAGGGAACTGAGCAGTTCTTC. The gene calls are TRBV6-5 and TRBJ2-1, with D possibly TRBD1 on 5 matching bases. CDR3 length: 13 residues. Germline loops: CDR1 MNHEY, CDR2 SVGAGI. V lost 3 bases to trimming and J lost 9 bases, with 12 bases between them.

The rearrangement joins TRBV15 to TRBJ2-5, with D perhaps TRBD2 (5 bases). Germline V CDR1 and CDR2: LNHNV, YYDKDF (reference sequence). V was trimmed by 0 bases and J by 5 bases, leaving 19 bases between them. The CDR3 is 17 residues long. CDR3 sequence: CATSRDFLRERGETQYF. The CDR3 region has the DNA TGTGCCACCAGCAGAGATTTCCTCCGAGAGAGAGGGGAGACCCAGTACTTC.

This clonotype was detected ten times or more. The chain has TRBV5-5 and TRBJ2-7; D possibly corresponds to TRBD2 (6 bases). Germline V CDR1 and CDR2: SGHKS, YYEKEE (reference sequence). Trimming left V 2 bases short and J 3 bases short, with 12 bases between. The CDR3 spans 14 residues. The CDR3 DNA follows: TGTGCCAGCAGCTTATGGACTACCAGCTACGAGCAGTACTTC. As protein: CASSLWTTSYEQYF.

CDR3 region: CASSLVGTSGNEQFF. The CDR3 nucleotides are TGTGCCAGCAGCTTAGTCGGGACTAGTGGCAATGAGCAGTTCTTC. This rearrangement joins TRBV7-3 to TRBJ2-1; 8 bases agree with TRBD2. The germline V gene encodes CDR1 SGHTA and CDR2 FQGTGA. The length of the CDR3 is 15 residues. V was clipped by 2 bases and J by 6 bases; unmatched bases: 6.

The V and J genes are TRBV4-1 and TRBJ1-1, with D perhaps matching TRBD1 (5 bases). The CDR3 is made up of 15 amino acids. With 3 bases removed from V and 5 bases from J, the gap between germline ends came to 16 bases. The germline V gene encodes CDR1 MGHRA and CDR2 YSYEKL. The chain's CDR3 is CASSHRDPRGTEAFF. Written as DNA, the CDR3 is TGCGCCAGCAGCCACCGGGACCCCCGTGGTACTGAAGCTTTCTTT.

This clonotype was seen a few times. The J gene is TRBJ1-1, the V gene TRBV24-1; D is ambiguous. The CDR3 is made up of 13 amino acids. Germline-derived CDR1 and CDR2 are KGHDR and SFDVKD. The V end was cut by 6 bases, the J end by 8 bases, with 15 bases between. CDR3 coding DNA: TGTGCCACCAGTAATGGGGTCCTCGCGGAAGCTTTCTTT. Translated, it gives CATSNGVLAEAFF.

This clonotype was seen a handful of times. The chain has TRBV5-6 and TRBJ2-1; TRBD1 matches 10 bases. CDR3 length: 15 residues. Germline-derived CDR1 and CDR2 are SGHDT and YYEEEE. With 2 bases clipped from V and 7 bases from J, the junction kept 6 bases outside the gene matches. CDR3 in DNA: TGTGCCAGCAGCTTTTGGGACAGGGGCCTTAATGAGCAGTTCTTC. It translates to CASSFWDRGLNEQFF.